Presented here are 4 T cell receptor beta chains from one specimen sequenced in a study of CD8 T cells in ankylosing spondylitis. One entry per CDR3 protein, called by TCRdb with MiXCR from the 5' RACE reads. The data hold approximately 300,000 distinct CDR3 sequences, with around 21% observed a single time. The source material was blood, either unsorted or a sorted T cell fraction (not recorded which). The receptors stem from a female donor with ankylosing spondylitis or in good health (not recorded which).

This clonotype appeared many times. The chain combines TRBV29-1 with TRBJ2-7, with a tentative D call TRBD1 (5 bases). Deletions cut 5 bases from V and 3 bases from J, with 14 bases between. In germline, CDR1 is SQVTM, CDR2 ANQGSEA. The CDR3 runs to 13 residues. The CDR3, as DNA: TGCAGCGTTAGGGGCAGGGCGATCTACGAGCAGTACTTC. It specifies CSVRGRAIYEQYF.

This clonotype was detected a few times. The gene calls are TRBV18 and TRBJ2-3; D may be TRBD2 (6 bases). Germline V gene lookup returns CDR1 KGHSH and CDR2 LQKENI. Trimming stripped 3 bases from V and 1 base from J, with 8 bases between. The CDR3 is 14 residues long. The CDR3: CASSPAGRTDTQYF. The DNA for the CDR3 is TGTGCCAGCTCACCCGCGGGACGCACAGATACGCAGTATTTT.

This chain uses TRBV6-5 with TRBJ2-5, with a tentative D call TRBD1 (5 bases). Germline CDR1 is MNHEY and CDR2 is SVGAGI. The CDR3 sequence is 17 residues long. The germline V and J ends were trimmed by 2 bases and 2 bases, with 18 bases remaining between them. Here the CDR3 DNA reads TGTGCCAGCAGTTACCGCCCGGGCCCCCAGGGTCAAGAGACCCAGTACTTC. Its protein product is CASSYRPGPQGQETQYF.

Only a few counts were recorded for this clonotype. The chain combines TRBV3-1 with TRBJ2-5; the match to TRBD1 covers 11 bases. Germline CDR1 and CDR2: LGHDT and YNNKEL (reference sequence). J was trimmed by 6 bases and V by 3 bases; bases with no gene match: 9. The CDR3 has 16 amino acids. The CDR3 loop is CASSHLPGQGEQTQYF. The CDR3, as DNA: TGTGCCAGCAGCCATTTACCGGGACAGGGGGAACAGACCCAGTACTTC.